This TCR beta chain originates from a study of shared clonotypes between healthy human individuals. Method: immunoSEQ multiplex PCR; TCRdb's copy keeps in-frame clones and lacks some. The sample holds about 490,000 clones, about 79% seen once. The germline CDR1 and CDR2 sequences are MDHEN and SYDVKM. Trimming removed 7 bases at V and 0 bases at J, with 12 bases between. This CDR3 has 14 residues. The J gene is TRBJ1-1, the V gene TRBV28; weak D call: TRBD1 (5 bases). Sequencing input: PBMCs. The clonotype was recovered from a woman in her thirties or forties in good health. Some clones in this sample may be carry-over from other donors' samples. CDR3 sequence reads: CASIEPGMNTEAFF. The CDR3 coding sequence is TGTGCCAGCATTGAGCCAGGGATGAACACTGAAGCTTTCTTT.